This T cell receptor (beta chain) was found in a study of T cells in narcolepsy. Study-level results: Blood of same and different patients, but not healthy controls, reportedly held recurring autoreactive clonotypes. Comparing one patient's CSF and blood CD4+ clonotypes highlighted HCRT- and TRIB2-specific autoreactive clonotypes.

TCRdb's table, derived via immunoSEQ multiplex PCR, lists solely in-frame clones and lacks some. The repertoire has some 10,000 clones, roughly 77% of them found once; the top ten carry 22%. A note on this clone: No antigen is known for it.

This CDR3 spans 14 amino acids. Germline lookup yields CDR1 SGDLS and CDR2 YYNGEE. V gave up 3 bases and J gave up 4 bases, with 14 bases separating them. Sequenced: CD45RA- memory CD8+ T cells from PBMCs. This TCR was sampled from a human donor with narcolepsy. This chain joins TRBV9 and TRBJ2-7; D is unclear. The CDR3 loop reads CASSAPNKPYEQYF. CDR3 nucleotides: TGTGCCAGCAGCGCTCCGAATAAACCTTACGAGCAGTACTTC.